This TCR beta chain was obtained from a study of cytomegalovirus exposure and HLA in healthy donors. The study ran its PCR with 60 Vbeta and 13 Jbeta primers. TCRdb's table, derived via immunoSEQ multiplex PCR, lists solely in-frame clones and lacks some. In the table there are under 150,000 clones, more than 60% of which are singletons. V lost 0 bases and J lost 0, with 7 bases in between. Germline CDR1 SGDLS, CDR2 YYNGEE. There are 14 residues in the CDR3. The table lists this clone with a few counts. The antigen remains undetermined. The same CDR3 arises from other DNA sequences in this sample as well. Samples came from healthy bone marrow donors. Overall study results and limits: Later analysis demonstrated an association between a missense DCLRE1C variant and TCR beta V- and J-gene trimming. Many donors shared some public TCRs, even though most TCR sequences were rare. Among immune exposure information, only CMV serostatus was available.

Sequencing was performed on PBMCs. The clonotype was recovered from a woman aged 40-49 years in good health and CMV-seronegative. This rearrangement joins TRBV9 to TRBJ2-7; no firm D call. The CDR3 loop is CASSVAGTSYEQYF. In nucleotides, the CDR3 is TGTGCCAGCAGCGTAGCAGGTACCTCCTACGAGCAGTACTTC.